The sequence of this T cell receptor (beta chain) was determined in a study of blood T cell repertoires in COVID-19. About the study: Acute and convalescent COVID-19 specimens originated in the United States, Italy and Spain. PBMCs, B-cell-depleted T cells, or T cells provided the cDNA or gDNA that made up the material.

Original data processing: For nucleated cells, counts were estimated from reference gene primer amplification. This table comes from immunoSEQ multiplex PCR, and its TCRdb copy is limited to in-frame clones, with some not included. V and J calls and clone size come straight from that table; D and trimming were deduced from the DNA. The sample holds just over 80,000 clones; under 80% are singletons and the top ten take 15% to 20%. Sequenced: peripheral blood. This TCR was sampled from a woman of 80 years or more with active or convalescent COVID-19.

The CDR3 DNA is TGTGCCAGCAGGACGGGGGGGCTTGACGAGCAGTACTTC. Amino acids: CASRTGGLDEQYF. The chain links TRBV27 to TRBJ2-7; 8 bases match TRBD2. The trim removed 6 bases at V and 5 bases at J, leaving 6 bases unmatched. The CDR3 sequence is 13 residues long. Germline lookup yields CDR1 MNHEY and CDR2 SMNVEV (reference sequence).